Detailed here is one TCR beta chain. The data were taken from a study of cytomegalovirus exposure and HLA in healthy donors. PCR primers comprised 60 Vbeta and 13 Jbeta primers. Clones were read by immunoSEQ multiplex PCR, and TCRdb kept only the in-frame ones, dropping some. The data show under 100,000 clones, 65% to 80% seen once. This CDR3 region has 16 residues. CDR1 is LNHDA, CDR2 SQIVND, per germline (reference sequence). V gave up 0 bases and J gave up 6 bases; unmatched junction bases: 9. This receptor was obtained from a woman aged 45-65 years in good health and CMV-seropositive. Sequenced material: PBMCs. This chain uses TRBV19 with TRBJ2-3, with TRBD2 matching 7 bases. CDR3 amino acids: CASSIELADLGDTQYF. DNA for the CDR3: TGTGCCAGTAGTATAGAGCTAGCGGATCTCGGGGATACGCAGTATTTT. Using reference TRBV19 and TRBJ2-3 for the parts outside the CDR3, the full variable domain is DGGITQSPKYLFRKEGQNVTLSCEQNLNHDAMYWYRQDPGQGLRLIYYSQIVNDFQKGDIAEGYSVSREKKESFPLTVTSAQKNPTAFYLCASSIELADLGDTQYFGPGTRLTVL.